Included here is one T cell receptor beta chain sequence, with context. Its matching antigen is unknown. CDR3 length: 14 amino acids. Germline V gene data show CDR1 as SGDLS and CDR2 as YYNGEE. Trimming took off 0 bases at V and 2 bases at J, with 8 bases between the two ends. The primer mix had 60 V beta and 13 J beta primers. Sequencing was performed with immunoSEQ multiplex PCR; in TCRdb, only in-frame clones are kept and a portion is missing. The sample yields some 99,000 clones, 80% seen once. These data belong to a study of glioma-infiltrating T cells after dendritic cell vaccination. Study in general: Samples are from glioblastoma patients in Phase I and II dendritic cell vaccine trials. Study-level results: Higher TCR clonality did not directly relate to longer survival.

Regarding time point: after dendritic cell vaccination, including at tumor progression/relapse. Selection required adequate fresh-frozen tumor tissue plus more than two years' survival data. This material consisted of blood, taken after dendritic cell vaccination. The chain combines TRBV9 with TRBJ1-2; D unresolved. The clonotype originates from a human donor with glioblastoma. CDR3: CASSVDGRNYGYTF. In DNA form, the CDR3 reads TGTGCCAGCAGCGTAGACGGGAGAAACTATGGCTACACCTTC.